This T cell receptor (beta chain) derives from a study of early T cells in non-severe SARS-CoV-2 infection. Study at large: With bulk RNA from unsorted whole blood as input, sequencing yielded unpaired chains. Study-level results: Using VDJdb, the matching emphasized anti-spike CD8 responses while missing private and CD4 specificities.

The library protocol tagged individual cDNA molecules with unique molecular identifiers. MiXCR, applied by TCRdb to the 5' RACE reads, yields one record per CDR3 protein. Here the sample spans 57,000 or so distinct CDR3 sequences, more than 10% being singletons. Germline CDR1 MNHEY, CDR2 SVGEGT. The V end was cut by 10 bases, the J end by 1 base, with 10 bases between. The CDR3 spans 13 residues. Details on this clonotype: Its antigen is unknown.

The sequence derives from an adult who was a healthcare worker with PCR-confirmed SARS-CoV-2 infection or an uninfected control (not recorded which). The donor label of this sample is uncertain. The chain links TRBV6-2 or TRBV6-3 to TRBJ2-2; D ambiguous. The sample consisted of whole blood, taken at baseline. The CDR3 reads CATSTGNTGELFF. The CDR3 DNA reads TGTGCCACCTCCACCGGGAACACCGGGGAGCTGTTTTTT.